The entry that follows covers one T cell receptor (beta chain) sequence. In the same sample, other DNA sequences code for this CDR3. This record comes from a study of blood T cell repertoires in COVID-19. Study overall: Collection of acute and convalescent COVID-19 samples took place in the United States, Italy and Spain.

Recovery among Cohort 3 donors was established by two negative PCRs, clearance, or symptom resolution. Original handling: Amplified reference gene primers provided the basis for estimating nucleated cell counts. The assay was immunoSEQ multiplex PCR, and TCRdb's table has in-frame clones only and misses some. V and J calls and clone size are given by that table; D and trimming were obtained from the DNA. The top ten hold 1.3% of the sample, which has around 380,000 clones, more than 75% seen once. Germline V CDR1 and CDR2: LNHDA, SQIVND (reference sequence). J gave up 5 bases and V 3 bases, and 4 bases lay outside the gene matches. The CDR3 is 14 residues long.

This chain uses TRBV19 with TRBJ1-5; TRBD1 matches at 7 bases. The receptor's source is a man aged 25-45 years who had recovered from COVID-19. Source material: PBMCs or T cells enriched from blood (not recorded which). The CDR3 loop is CASSIWTGDQPQHF. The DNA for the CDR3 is TGTGCCAGTAGTATTTGGACAGGCGATCAGCCCCAGCATTTT.